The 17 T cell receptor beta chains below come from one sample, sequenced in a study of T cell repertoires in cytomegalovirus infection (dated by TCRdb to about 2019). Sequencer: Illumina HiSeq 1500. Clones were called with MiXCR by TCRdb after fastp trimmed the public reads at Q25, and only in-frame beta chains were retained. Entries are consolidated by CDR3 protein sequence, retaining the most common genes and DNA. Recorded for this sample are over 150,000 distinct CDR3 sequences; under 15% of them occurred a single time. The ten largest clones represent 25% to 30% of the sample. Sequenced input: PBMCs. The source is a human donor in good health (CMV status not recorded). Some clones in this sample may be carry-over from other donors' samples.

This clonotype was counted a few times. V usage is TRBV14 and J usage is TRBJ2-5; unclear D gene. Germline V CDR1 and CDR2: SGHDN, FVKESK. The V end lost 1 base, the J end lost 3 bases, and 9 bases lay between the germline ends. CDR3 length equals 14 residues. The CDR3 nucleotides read TGTGCCAGCAGCCAAGTTACAGAAAAAGAGACCCAGTACTTC. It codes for CASSQVTEKETQYF.

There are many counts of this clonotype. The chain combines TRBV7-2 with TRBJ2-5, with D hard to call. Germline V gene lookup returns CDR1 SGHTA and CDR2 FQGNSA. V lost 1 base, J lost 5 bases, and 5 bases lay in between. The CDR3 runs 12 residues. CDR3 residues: CASSLGVETQYF. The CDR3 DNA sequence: TGTGCCAGCAGCTTAGGAGTTGAGACCCAGTACTTC.

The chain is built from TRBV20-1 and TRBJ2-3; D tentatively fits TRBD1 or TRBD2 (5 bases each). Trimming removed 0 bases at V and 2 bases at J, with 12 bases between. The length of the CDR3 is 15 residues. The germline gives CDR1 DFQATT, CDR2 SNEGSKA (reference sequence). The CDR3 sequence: CSARDWGRSTDTQYF. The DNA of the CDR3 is TGCAGTGCTAGAGATTGGGGACGGTCCACAGATACGCAGTATTTT.

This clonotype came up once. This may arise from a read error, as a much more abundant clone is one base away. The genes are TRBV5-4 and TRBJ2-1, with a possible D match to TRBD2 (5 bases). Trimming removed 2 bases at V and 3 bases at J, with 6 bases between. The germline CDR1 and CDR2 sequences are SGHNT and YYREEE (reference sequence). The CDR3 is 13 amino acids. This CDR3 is CASSFRDYNEQFF. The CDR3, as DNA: TGTGCCAGCAGCTTCCGGGACTACAATGAGCAGTTCTTC.

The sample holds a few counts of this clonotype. The chain's CDR3 is CASSRCKETQYF. The CDR3 DNA reads TGCGCCAGCAGCAGGTGTAAAGAGACCCAGTACTTC. The V gene is TRBV23-1, the J gene TRBJ2-5; no reliable D call. TRBV23-1 carries the ORF label, with uncertain function. V was pared by 6 bases and J by 3 bases, with 8 bases between. The CDR3 contains 12 residues.

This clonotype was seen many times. The CDR3 here is CSVGGFRSSYEQYF. CDR3 DNA sequence: TGCAGCGTTGGTGGTTTCAGGAGTTCCTACGAGCAGTACTTC. The chain employs TRBV29-1 and TRBJ2-7; D gene uncertain. V dropped 4 bases and J dropped 1 base, with 14 bases sitting between them. CDR1 is SQVTM, CDR2 ANQGSEA, per germline. The CDR3 length is 14 residues.

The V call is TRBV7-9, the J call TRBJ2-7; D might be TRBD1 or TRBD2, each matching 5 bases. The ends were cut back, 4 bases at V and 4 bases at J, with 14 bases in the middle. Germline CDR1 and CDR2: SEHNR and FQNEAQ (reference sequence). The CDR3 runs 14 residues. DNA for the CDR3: TGTGCCAGCAGCTACCCGGGACCTGAGTACGAGCAGTACTTC. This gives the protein CASSYPGPEYEQYF.

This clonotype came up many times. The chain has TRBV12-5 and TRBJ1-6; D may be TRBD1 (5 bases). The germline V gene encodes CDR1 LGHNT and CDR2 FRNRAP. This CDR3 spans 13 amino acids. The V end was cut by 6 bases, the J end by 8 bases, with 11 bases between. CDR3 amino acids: CASGFLGDSPLHF. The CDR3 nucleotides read TGTGCTAGTGGGTTTCTGGGGGATTCACCCCTCCACTTT.

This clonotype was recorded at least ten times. CDR3 loop: CASSPRGNSNQPQHF. CDR3 in DNA: TGTGCCAGCAGCCCCCGAGGAAATAGCAATCAGCCCCAGCATTTT. The chain uses TRBV6-5 and TRBJ1-5; no firm D call. The germline CDR1 and CDR2 sequences are MNHEY and SVGAGI. The CDR3 extends over 15 amino acids. V lost 6 bases to trimming and J lost 0 bases, with 12 bases between them.

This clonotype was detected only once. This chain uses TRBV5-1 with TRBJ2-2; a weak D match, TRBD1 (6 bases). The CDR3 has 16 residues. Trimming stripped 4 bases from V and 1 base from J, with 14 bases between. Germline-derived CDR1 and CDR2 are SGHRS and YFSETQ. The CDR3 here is CASSVYRVGNTGELFF. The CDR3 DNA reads TGCGCCAGCAGCGTCTACAGGGTTGGGAACACCGGGGAGCTGTTTTTT.

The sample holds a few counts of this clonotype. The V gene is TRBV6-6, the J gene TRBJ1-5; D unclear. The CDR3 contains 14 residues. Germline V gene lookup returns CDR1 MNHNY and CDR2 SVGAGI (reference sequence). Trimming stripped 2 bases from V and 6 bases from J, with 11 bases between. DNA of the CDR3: TGTGCCAGCAGTTACGCGGGAATCCCTCAGCCCCAGCATTTT. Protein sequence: CASSYAGIPQPQHF.

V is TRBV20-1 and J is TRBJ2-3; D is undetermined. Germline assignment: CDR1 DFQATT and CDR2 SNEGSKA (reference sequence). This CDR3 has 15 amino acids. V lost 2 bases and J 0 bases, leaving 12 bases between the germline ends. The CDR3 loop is CSARSNSRSTDTQYF. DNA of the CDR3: TGCAGTGCTAGATCTAACAGCCGTAGCACAGATACGCAGTATTTT.

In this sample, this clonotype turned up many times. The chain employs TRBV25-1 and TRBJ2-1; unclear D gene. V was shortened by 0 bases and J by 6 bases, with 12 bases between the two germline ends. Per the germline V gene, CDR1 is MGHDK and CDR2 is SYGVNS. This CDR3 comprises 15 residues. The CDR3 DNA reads TGTGCCAGCAGTGAATATATAGGGAAAGGCAATGAGCAGTTCTTC. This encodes CASSEYIGKGNEQFF.

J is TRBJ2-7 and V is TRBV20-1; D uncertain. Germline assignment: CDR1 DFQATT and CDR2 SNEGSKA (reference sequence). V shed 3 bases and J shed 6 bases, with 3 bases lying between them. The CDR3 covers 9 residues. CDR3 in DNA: TGCAGTGCTAGCATCGAGCAGTACTTC. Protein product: CSASIEQYF.

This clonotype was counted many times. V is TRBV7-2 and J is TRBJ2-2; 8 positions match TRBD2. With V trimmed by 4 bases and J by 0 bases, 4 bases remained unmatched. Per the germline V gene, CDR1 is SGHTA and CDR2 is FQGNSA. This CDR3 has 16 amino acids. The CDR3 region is CASSSRGGANTGELFF. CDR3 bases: TGTGCCAGCAGCTCCCGGGGGGGGGCGAACACCGGGGAGCTGTTTTTT.

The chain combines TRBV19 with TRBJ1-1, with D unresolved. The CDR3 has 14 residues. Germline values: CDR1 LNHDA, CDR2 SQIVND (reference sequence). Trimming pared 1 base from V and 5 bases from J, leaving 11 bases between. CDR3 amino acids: CASSIGPRGTEAFF. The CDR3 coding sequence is TGTGCCAGTAGTATAGGCCCTCGAGGGACTGAAGCTTTCTTT.

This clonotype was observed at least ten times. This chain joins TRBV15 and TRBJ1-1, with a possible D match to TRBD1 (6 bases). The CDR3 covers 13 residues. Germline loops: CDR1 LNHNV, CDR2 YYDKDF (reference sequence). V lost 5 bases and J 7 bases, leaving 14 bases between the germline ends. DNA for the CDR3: TGTGCCACCAGCCGTCAGGGGCAAGGTGAAGCTTTCTTT. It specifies CATSRQGQGEAFF.